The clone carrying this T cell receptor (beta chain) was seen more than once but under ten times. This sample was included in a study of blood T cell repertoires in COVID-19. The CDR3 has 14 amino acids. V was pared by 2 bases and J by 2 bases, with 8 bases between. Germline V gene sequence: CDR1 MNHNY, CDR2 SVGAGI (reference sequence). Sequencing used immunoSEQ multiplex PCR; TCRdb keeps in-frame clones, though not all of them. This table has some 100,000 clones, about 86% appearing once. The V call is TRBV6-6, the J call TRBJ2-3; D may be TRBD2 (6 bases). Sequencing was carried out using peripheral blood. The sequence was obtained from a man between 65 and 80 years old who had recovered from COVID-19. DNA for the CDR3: TGTGCCAGCAGTTACCGCGGGGACACAGATACGCAGTATTTT. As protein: CASSYRGDTDTQYF.